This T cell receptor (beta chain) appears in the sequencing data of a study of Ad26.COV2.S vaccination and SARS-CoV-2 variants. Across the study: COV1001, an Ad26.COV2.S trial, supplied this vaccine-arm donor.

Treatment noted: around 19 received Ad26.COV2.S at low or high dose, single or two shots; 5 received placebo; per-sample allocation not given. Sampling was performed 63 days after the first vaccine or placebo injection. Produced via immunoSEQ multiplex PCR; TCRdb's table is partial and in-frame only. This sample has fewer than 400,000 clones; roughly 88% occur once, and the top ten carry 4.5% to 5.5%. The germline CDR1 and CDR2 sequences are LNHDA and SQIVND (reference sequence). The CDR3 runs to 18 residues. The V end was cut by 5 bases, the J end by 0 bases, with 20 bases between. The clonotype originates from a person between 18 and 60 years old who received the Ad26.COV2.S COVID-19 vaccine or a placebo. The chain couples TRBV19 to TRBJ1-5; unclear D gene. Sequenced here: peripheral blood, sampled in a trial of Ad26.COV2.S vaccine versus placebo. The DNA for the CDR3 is TGTGCCAGTAGTTCCCCACAAAAGGTTGGGGATAGCAATCAGCCCCAGCATTTT. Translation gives CASSSPQKVGDSNQPQHF. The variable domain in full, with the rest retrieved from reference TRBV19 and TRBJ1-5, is DGGITQSPKYLFRKEGQNVTLSCEQNLNHDAMYWYRQDPGQGLRLIYYSQIVNDFQKGDIAEGYSVSREKKESFPLTVTSAQKNPTAFYLCASSSPQKVGDSNQPQHFGDGTRLSIL.